The entry that follows covers one T cell receptor beta chain sequence. This clone has just a few counts. What this receptor recognizes is not known. Base qualities are not at hand, and no much larger clone is one base apart. TCRbeta CDR3 regions were amplified from genomic DNA by means of the immunoSEQ Assay, a bias-controlled multiplex PCR. The paper's processing steps were these. The number of nucleated cells in each sample was estimated from the amplification of reference gene primers within the assay. Sequence reads were collapsed and filtered to measure the absolute abundance of every unique TCRbeta CDR3 rearrangement. For each sample, productive Simpson clonality was calculated as the square root of Simpson's diversity index over productive rearrangements. In its TCRdb copy, this immuneACCESS table keeps in-frame sequences only and misses some clones. Where compared with another copy, unresolved V genes explain less than half of these, and the others have no known cause. Clone size and V and J calls were adopted from that table, with D and trimming inferred from the DNA. Here the sample has 150,000 to 190,000 clones; 80% to 90% occur a single time. The top ten clones comprise around 15% of the sample.

These data belong to a study of blood T cell repertoires in COVID-19 (dated by TCRdb to the early 2020s). About the full investigation: Samples from collaborators originated in the United States, Italy and Spain and spanned both the acute and convalescent phases of COVID-19. Where available, HLA class I and class II types were taken from metadata supplied by the sample provider and were not determined by assay-based typing. Nearly every sample came with metadata listing a de-identified subject ID, COVID-19 status, age in years and sex. The prospective study material was composed of cDNA or gDNA derived from T cells, B-cell-depleted T cells, or PBMCs. Samples were obtained from the ongoing ImmuneRACE study (first 160 participants) and from 1,000 to 1,500 subjects provided by 6 global collaborators. The dataset comprised deeply sampled blood TCRbeta repertoires from subjects exposed to, actively infected with, or recovered from COVID-19. The repertoires were released in a freely available public database intended as a resource for research on the immune response to SARS-CoV-2. The paper's findings and limits, for the study overall: The amount of clinical and demographic metadata varied by source and participant and was provided uncurated.

Trimming takes 7 bases off V and 3 bases off J; junction bases not matched to a gene: 4. The CDR3 sequence holds 13 residues, the cysteine and phenylalanine included. Just CDR3 DNA is preserved here, 39 bases in frame from base 1. CDR1 and CDR2, per the germline V gene, are MDHEN and SYDVKM. Whole blood was collected in K2EDTA tubes by collaborating institutions according to the institutions' own protocols. For TCRbeta analysis, collaborators shipped samples as frozen whole blood, isolated PBMCs, or DNA extracted from either of those sample types. Sequenced input: peripheral blood. The chain couples TRBV28 to TRBJ1-1; 8 nucleotides in the junction match TRBD1. The TCR comes from a middle-aged woman with acute or convalescent COVID-19. The CDR3 reads CASNRGGDTEAFF. The nucleotides read TGTGCCAGCAACAGGGGGGGGGACACTGAAGCTTTCTTT.